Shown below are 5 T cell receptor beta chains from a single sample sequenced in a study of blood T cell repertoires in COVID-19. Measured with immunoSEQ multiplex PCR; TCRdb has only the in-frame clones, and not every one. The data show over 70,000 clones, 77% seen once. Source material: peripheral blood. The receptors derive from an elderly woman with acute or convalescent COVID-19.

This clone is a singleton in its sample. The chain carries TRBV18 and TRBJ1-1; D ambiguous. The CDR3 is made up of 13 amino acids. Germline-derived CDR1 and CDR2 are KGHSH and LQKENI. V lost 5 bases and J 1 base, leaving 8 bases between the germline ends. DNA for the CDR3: TGTGCCAGCTCAGAGGGCGAGAACACTGAAGCTTTCTTT. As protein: CASSEGENTEAFF.

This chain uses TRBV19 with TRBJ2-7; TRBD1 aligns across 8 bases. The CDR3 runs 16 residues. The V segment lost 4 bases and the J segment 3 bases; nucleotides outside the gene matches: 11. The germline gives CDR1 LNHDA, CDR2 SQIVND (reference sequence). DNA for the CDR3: TGTGCCAGTAGTACCGACCAGGGGGCGTCGGGCTACGAGCAGTACTTC. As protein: CASSTDQGASGYEQYF.

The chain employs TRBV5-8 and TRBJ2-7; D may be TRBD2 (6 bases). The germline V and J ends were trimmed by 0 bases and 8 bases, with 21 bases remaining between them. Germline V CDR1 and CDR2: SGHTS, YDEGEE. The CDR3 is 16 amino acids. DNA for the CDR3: TGTGCCAGCAGCTTGGGAGACGGACTAATACGGCGGAAGCAGTACTTC. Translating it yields CASSLGDGLIRRKQYF.

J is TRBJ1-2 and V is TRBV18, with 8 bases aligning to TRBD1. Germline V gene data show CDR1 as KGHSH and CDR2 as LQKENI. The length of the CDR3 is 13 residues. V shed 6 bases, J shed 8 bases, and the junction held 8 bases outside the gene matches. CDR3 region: CASSQDRVEGYTF. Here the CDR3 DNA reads TGTGCCAGCTCCCAGGACAGGGTTGAAGGCTACACCTTC. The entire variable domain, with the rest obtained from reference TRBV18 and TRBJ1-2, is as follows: NAGVMQNPRHLVRRRGQEARLRCSPMKGHSHVYWYRQLPEEGLKFMVYLQKENIIDESGMPKERFSAEFPKEGPSILRIQQVVRGDSAAYFCASSQDRVEGYTFGSGTRLTVV.

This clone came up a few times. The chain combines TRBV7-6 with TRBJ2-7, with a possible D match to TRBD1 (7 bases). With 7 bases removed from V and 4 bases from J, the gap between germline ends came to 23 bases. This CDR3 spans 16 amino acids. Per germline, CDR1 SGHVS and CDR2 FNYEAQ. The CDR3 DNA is TGTGCCAGCACCTACCAGCCTGGCGCGGGACAGTACGAGCAGTACTTC. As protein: CASTYQPGAGQYEQYF. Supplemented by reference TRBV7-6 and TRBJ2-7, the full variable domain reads GAGVSQSPRYKVTKRGQDVALRCDPISGHVSLYWYRQALGQGPEFLTYFNYEAQQDKSGLPNDRFSAERPEGSISTLTIQRTEQRDSAMYRCASTYQPGAGQYEQYFGPGTRLTVT.